This TCR beta chain was captured by sequencing in a study of shared clonotypes between healthy human individuals. CDR3 length equals 19 residues. Germline assignment: CDR1 SEHNR and CDR2 FQNEAQ (reference sequence). Germline trimming cut 6 bases from V and 1 base from J; bases unmatched to any gene: 18. This table comes from immunoSEQ multiplex PCR, and its TCRdb copy is limited to in-frame clones, with some not included. The table has about 980,000 clones, over 75% seen once. In its sample, this clone was seen a few times. This clonotype was obtained from a man aged 18-30 years in good health. J is TRBJ1-1 and V is TRBV7-9, with 9 bases that match TRBD1. The sample taken for sequencing was memory CD4+ T cells sorted from blood. Subset specified: CD45RA-negative fraction. CDR3 loop: CASSPLRLTGGAGNTEAFF. CDR3 DNA: TGTGCCAGCAGTCCACTGAGGCTTACAGGGGGCGCGGGGAACACTGAAGCTTTCTTT.